One sample yielded the 32 T cell receptor beta chains listed below, sequenced in a study of cytomegalovirus exposure and HLA in healthy donors. The primer mix had 60 Vbeta and 13 Jbeta primers. Profiling relied on immunoSEQ multiplex PCR, and the TCRdb table lists in-frame clones only, not all of them. The profile shows some 190,000 clones, 70% to 85% of them singletons. What was sequenced was PBMCs. The source of these receptors is a man in his late teens or twenties in good health and CMV-seronegative.

Concerning this clone: At one end, the junction sequence differs from germline, possibly due to a read error. This chain uses TRBV4-1 with TRBJ1-1; TRBD1 agrees at 10 bases. The CDR3 consists of 15 residues. The germline gives CDR1 MGHRA, CDR2 YSYEKL. Here the CDR3 reads CASSRGTGVNSEAFF. CDR3 coding DNA: TGCGCCAGCAGCCGCGGGACAGGGGTGAACAGTGAAGCTTTCTTT.

The chain has TRBV4-3 and TRBJ2-7, with TRBD1 as a possible D gene (5 bases). Germline-derived CDR1 and CDR2 are LGHNA and YSLEER. V was pared by 0 bases and J by 2 bases, with 14 bases between. The CDR3 has 16 amino acids. This CDR3 is CASSQERSGNAYEQYF. As DNA, the CDR3 is TGCGCCAGCAGCCAAGAAAGGTCAGGGAATGCCTACGAGCAGTACTTC.

The gene calls are TRBV5-4 and TRBJ1-2; 7 nucleotides line up with TRBD1. The trim removed 4 bases at V and 5 bases at J, leaving 8 bases unmatched. Germline V gives CDR1 SGHNT, CDR2 YYREEE (reference sequence). The CDR3 consists of 14 residues. CDR3: CASSPGQESYGYTF. In DNA, the CDR3 is TGTGCCAGCAGCCCCGGACAGGAGTCATATGGCTACACCTTC.

The V gene is TRBV1, the J gene TRBJ1-5; the DNA was not used to check the table's D call, TRBD1. TRBV1 is a pseudogene segment. The CDR3 spans 16 residues. The CDR3 protein is CTSRTGGPYSNQPQHF. The CDR3, as DNA: TGCACCAGCCGGACAGGGGGGCCCTATAGCAATCAGCCCCAGCATTTT.

The CDR3 spells CASSDRGLYGYTF. In DNA form, the CDR3 reads TGTGCCAGCAGCGACAGGGGGCTCTATGGCTACACCTTC. This chain links TRBV2 with TRBJ1-2, with 10 bases lining up with TRBD1. V shed 6 bases, J shed 4 bases, and the junction held 2 bases outside the gene matches. The CDR3 is 13 residues long. CDR1 and CDR2 (germline): SNHLY, FYNNEI.

The gene calls are TRBV4-1 and TRBJ1-3; 7 bases match TRBD1. The germline V gene encodes CDR1 MGHRA and CDR2 YSYEKL. The junction had 9 bases not matched to a gene; V was cut back by 5 bases and J by 2 bases. The CDR3 consists of 16 residues. CDR3 nucleotides: TGCGCCAGCAGCGGCCCTGACAGGGACCCTGGAAACACCATATATTTT. Its translation: CASSGPDRDPGNTIYF.

This clone was seen a handful of times. The chain carries TRBV6-6 and TRBJ1-2; no definite D call. Germline lookup yields CDR1 MNHNY and CDR2 SVGAGI (reference sequence). V lost 4 bases and J 0 bases, leaving 9 bases between the germline ends. The CDR3 runs 14 residues. The CDR3 region has the DNA TGTGCCAGCAGTTCTGGACTTGCTAACTATGGCTACACCTTC. This codes for CASSSGLANYGYTF.

The chain employs TRBV5-1 and TRBJ2-3, with 9 bases matching TRBD2. Germline CDR1 reads SGHRS; CDR2 reads YFSETQ. This CDR3 is built from 19 residues. V was clipped by 4 bases and J by 1 base; unmatched bases: 16. The CDR3 loop is CASSRPVISGGRGTDTQYF. The CDR3 bases are TGCGCCAGCAGCCGCCCCGTGATTAGCGGGGGACGGGGCACAGATACGCAGTATTTT.

The gene calls are TRBV5-4 and TRBJ2-1; D not certain. From germline, CDR1 is SGHNT and CDR2 YYREEE (reference sequence). This CDR3 is 15 amino acids long. V gave up 1 base and J gave up 4 bases, with 12 bases separating them. CDR3 in amino acids: CASSLSVGRYNEQFF. In DNA, the CDR3 is TGTGCCAGCAGCTTGTCGGTGGGCCGGTACAATGAGCAGTTCTTC.

The sample holds a few counts of this clone. The chain recombines TRBV6-1 with TRBJ2-1, with TRBD2 matching 8 bases. This CDR3 region has 16 residues. J gave up 0 bases and V 4 bases, and 5 bases lay outside the gene matches. Germline CDR1 is MNHNS and CDR2 is SASEGT. In DNA form, the CDR3 reads TGTGCCAGCAGTGGGCTGACTAGCGCCTCCTACAATGAGCAGTTCTTC. Protein product: CASSGLTSASYNEQFF.

This clone was counted a single time. The chain employs TRBV2 and TRBJ2-7, with TRBD2 identical over 14 bases. Germline loops: CDR1 SNHLY, CDR2 FYNNEI. The CDR3 covers 13 residues. V was clipped by 9 bases and J by 5 bases; unmatched bases: 3. This CDR3 reads CARGLAGGNEQYF. The DNA of the CDR3 is TGTGCCAGAGGACTAGCGGGGGGTAACGAGCAGTACTTC.

This clone has just a few counts. CDR3 residues: CASSQDGLAGFFF. For the CDR3, the DNA is TGCGCCAGCAGCCAAGATGGACTAGCGGGCTTCTTCTTC. The rearrangement uses TRBV4-3 and TRBJ2-1, with 11 nucleotides matching TRBD2. V lost 0 bases and J lost 16; bases outside the gene matches: 5. In germline, CDR1 is LGHNA, CDR2 YSLEER. This CDR3 spans 13 amino acids.

This chain connects TRBV19 to TRBJ1-4; D ambiguous. Trimming cost V 6 bases and J 0 bases, with 14 bases left between them. The length of the CDR3 is 16 residues. Germline-derived CDR1 and CDR2 are LNHDA and SQIVND (reference sequence). In nucleotides, the CDR3 is TGTGCCAGTAGAACGGGGTGGGATGCAACTAATGAAAAACTGTTTTTT. This sequence encodes CASRTGWDATNEKLFF.

The chain links TRBV13 to TRBJ1-5, with D unresolved. V dropped 3 bases and J dropped 6 bases, with 9 bases sitting between them. Germline V gives CDR1 PRHDT, CDR2 FYEKMQ (reference sequence). The CDR3 covers 13 residues. The CDR3 sequence: CASSFGVGQPQHF. CDR3 DNA sequence: TGTGCCAGCAGCTTCGGGGTGGGTCAGCCCCAGCATTTT.

This sequence joins TRBV4-2 and TRBJ1-3, with TRBD1 as a possible D gene (5 bases). The V gene's germline CDR1 is LGHNA and CDR2 YNFKEQ. This CDR3 is built from 16 residues. V shed 0 bases and J shed 2 bases, with 11 bases lying between them. CDR3 sequence: CASSQDRWGTGNTIYF. The CDR3 DNA reads TGTGCCAGCAGCCAAGATAGGTGGGGCACTGGAAACACCATATATTTT.

This chain links TRBV6-5 with TRBJ1-1; TRBD1 is a possible D gene (5 bases). CDR1 and CDR2 from the germline V gene are MNHEY and SVGAGI. The CDR3 is 15 residues long. The V and J ends lost 0 bases and 4 bases respectively, with 12 bases between them. The CDR3 reads CASSYSREGVTEAFF. In nucleotides, the CDR3 is TGTGCCAGCAGTTACTCCAGGGAGGGAGTCACTGAAGCTTTCTTT.

This clone showed up just a few times. This chain connects TRBV5-4 to TRBJ2-3, with 8 bases matching TRBD2. Looked up from germline, CDR1 is SGHNT and CDR2 is YYREEE (reference sequence). After removal of 8 bases from V and 3 bases from J, the junction contained 5 bases not matched to a gene. CDR3 length: 13 amino acids. The CDR3 reads CASLERGTDTQYF. The CDR3 DNA is TGTGCCAGTCTGGAGCGGGGGACAGATACGCAGTATTTT.

The V gene is TRBV5-6, the J gene TRBJ1-2; TRBD1 is a possible D gene (5 bases). The germline gives CDR1 SGHDT, CDR2 YYEEEE. The CDR3 totals 12 residues. Trimming shortened V by 4 bases and J by 5 bases, and 9 bases separated the two germline ends. This CDR3 reads CASSPQGYGYTF. The CDR3 DNA follows: TGTGCCAGCAGCCCCCAGGGTTATGGCTACACCTTC.

The chain couples TRBV5-1 to TRBJ1-1; D is uncertain. The germline CDR1 and CDR2 sequences are SGHRS and YFSETQ. The CDR3 consists of 13 residues. V lost 4 bases, J lost 2 bases, and 9 bases lay in between. The CDR3 DNA follows: TGCGCCAGCAGCGCCAGGATCAACACTGAAGCTTTCTTT. Encoded protein: CASSARINTEAFF.

The chain has TRBV2 and TRBJ2-6; 7 bases are shared with TRBD2. Trimming cost V 7 bases and J 1 base; bases outside gene matches: 7. This CDR3 contains 16 residues. Germline loops: CDR1 SNHLY, CDR2 FYNNEI. The CDR3 DNA sequence: TGTGCCAGCAATAGGGACTATGGTTCTGGGGCCAACGTCCTGACTTTC. Translated: CASNRDYGSGANVLTF.

V is TRBV5-1 and J is TRBJ2-1, with D possibly TRBD1 on 6 matching bases. This CDR3 region has 14 residues. The germline V gene encodes CDR1 SGHRS and CDR2 YFSETQ. V gave up 3 bases and J gave up 8 bases, with 15 bases separating them. The CDR3 reads CASSSGEQGDEQFF. The CDR3 bases are TGCGCCAGCAGCTCTGGCGAACAGGGCGATGAGCAGTTCTTC.

The V and J genes are TRBV9 and TRBJ2-5; possibly TRBD1 for D (6 bases). Germline CDR1 is SGDLS and CDR2 is YYNGEE. The V end was cut by 10 bases, the J end by 9 bases, with 13 bases between. This CDR3 contains 10 residues. CDR3 nucleotides: TGTGCCTGCCCAGAGGGGGCCCAGTACTTC. As protein: CACPEGAQYF.

Worth noting for this clone: The junction does not match germline at one end; this may be a read error. The chain uses TRBV25-1 and TRBJ1-2; D gene ambiguous. Germline CDR1 is MGHDK and CDR2 is SYGVNS. The CDR3 is 15 amino acids. The CDR3 sequence: CASSEYYGSIYGYPF. CDR3 nucleotide sequence: TGTGCCAGCAGTGAATATTACGGGTCAATCTATGGCTACCCCTTC.

The DNA for the CDR3 is TGTGCCAGCAGGGCCCCGGGTAGCATCATTGGCACAGATACGCAGTATTTT. Amino acid sequence: CASRAPGSIIGTDTQYF. The V gene is TRBV2, the J gene TRBJ2-3; D call uncertain. The CDR3 contains 17 residues. CDR1 SNHLY and CDR2 FYNNEI come from the germline V gene. V lost 6 bases and J lost 1, with 20 bases in between.

This chain links TRBV7-2 with TRBJ2-6, with D uncertain. Trimming stripped 1 base from V and 6 bases from J, with 10 bases between. The CDR3 spans 15 residues. Germline CDR1 and CDR2: SGHTA and FQGNSA. This chain's CDR3 is CASSLVRVKANVLTF. The CDR3 DNA reads TGTGCCAGCAGCTTAGTTCGGGTTAAGGCCAACGTCCTGACTTTC.

The CDR3 DNA is TGTGCCACCTCGACTAGCGGGGGGGCTATGGATACGCAGTATTTT. It is translated as CATSTSGGAMDTQYF. The chain joins TRBV6-4 to TRBJ2-3, with 14 bases fitting TRBD2. With V trimmed by 10 bases and J by 6 bases, 9 bases remained unmatched. CDR1 MRHNA and CDR2 SNTAGT come from the germline V gene. The CDR3 extends over 15 amino acids.

The rearrangement uses TRBV28 and TRBJ1-5; D uncertain. Looked up from germline, CDR1 is MDHEN and CDR2 is SYDVKM. Deletions cut 8 bases from V and 6 bases from J, with 8 bases between. The CDR3 contains 11 residues. This CDR3 is CASCAGQPQHF. CDR3 nucleotides: TGTGCCAGCTGTGCGGGTCAGCCCCAGCATTTT.

This clone came up a few times. This sequence joins TRBV14 and TRBJ1-1, with a possible D match to TRBD1 (6 bases). V lost 4 bases and J lost 0, with 12 bases in between. Germline assignment: CDR1 SGHDN and CDR2 FVKESK. The CDR3 has 15 amino acids. CDR3 sequence: CASSRQQGLNTEAFF. Here the CDR3 DNA reads TGTGCCAGCAGCCGCCAGCAGGGGTTGAACACTGAAGCTTTCTTT. Together with reference TRBV14 and TRBJ1-1, the CDR3 gives the full variable domain: EAGVTQFPSHSVIEKGQTVTLRCDPISGHDNLYWYRRVMGKEIKFLLHFVKESKQDESGMPNNRFLAERTGGTYSTLKVQPAELEDSGVYFCASSRQQGLNTEAFFGQGTRLTVV.

The chain employs TRBV13 and TRBJ2-5; 8 bases match TRBD2. Germline V gene sequence: CDR1 PRHDT, CDR2 FYEKMQ (reference sequence). Germline trimming cut 5 bases from V and 5 bases from J; bases unmatched to any gene: 7. The CDR3 has 14 amino acids. The CDR3 reads CASSASGSGETQYF. The DNA of the CDR3 is TGTGCCAGCAGCGCGAGCGGGAGTGGGGAGACCCAGTACTTC. Filled out from reference TRBV13 and TRBJ2-5, the complete variable domain reads AAGVIQSPRHLIKEKRETATLKCYPIPRHDTVYWYQQGPGQDPQFLISFYEKMQSDKGSIPDRFSAQQFSDYHSELNMSSLELGDSALYFCASSASGSGETQYFGPGTRLLVL.

This clone was observed a few times. For the CDR3, the DNA is TGTGCCAGCAGTTTCACCCGGGCGGGGGAATATGGCTACACCTTC. It encodes CASSFTRAGEYGYTF. The chain has TRBV27 and TRBJ1-2; TRBD1 is a possible D gene (5 bases). Germline CDR1 reads MNHEY; CDR2 reads SMNVEV (reference sequence). The V gene lost 3 bases and the J gene lost 5 bases, with 16 bases spanning the gap. CDR3 length: 15 residues.

V gene TRBV6-5 combines with J gene TRBJ2-1; 9 nucleotides agree with TRBD2. Looked up from germline, CDR1 is MNHEY and CDR2 is SVGAGI. The CDR3 is 14 amino acids. J gave up 8 bases and V 6 bases, and 8 bases lay outside the gene matches. CDR3 amino acids: CASSARGGRDEQFF. The CDR3 DNA is TGTGCCAGCAGCGCGCGGGGGGGCCGGGATGAGCAGTTCTTC.

The chain uses TRBV5-1 and TRBJ2-1, with TRBD2 matching 10 bases. Trimming cost V 4 bases and J 6 bases; bases outside gene matches: 10. This CDR3 has 16 amino acids. Germline assignment: CDR1 SGHRS and CDR2 YFSETQ. CDR3 sequence: CASSPSTSGIVNEQFF. The DNA for the CDR3 is TGCGCCAGCAGCCCGTCCACTAGCGGGATCGTCAATGAGCAGTTCTTC.